The rows below give T cell receptor beta chains drawn from one sample of a study of technical replicates of blood from a few donors. Assay: immunoSEQ multiplex PCR; the TCRdb copy retains only in-frame clones and omits some. The data hold approximately 49,000 clones, with 90% to 95% observed a single time. Input material: PBMCs. The receptors here all came from a human donor in good health. Some clones in this sample may be carry-over from other donors' samples. The conserved cysteine and the conserved F or W are not part of the CDR3 here.

CDR3aa,j_gene,v_gene
ARRQFGL,TRBJ2-1,TRBV7-7
ASSPNPGGKGQTQY,TRBJ2-5,TRBV4-1
ASSLQQGGRNTEAF,TRBJ1-1,TRBV5-5
AISGTGSGNTIY,TRBJ1-3,TRBV10-3
ASSLDRTAF,TRBJ1-1,TRBV7-2
ASSWRGDTQY,TRBJ2-3,TRBV7-9
ATNRGRDEKLF,TRBJ1-4,TRBV6-1
ASTLRDEQF,TRBJ2-1,TRBV5-6
ASRPRAGSNEKLF,TRBJ1-4,TRBV7-8
ASSRSGTGPYEQY,TRBJ2-7,TRBV18
ASSLDRGPYGYT,TRBJ1-2,TRBV5-6
ASSPWERESGEQY,TRBJ2-7,TRBV18
ASSRNLQDSGNTIY,TRBJ1-3,TRBV18
ASSARTGTGNGYT,TRBJ1-2,TRBV7-2
ASSLGSGNNEKLF,TRBJ1-4,TRBV7-8
AWSVGGELF,TRBJ2-2,TRBV30
ASRLGQTNSPLH,TRBJ1-6,TRBV5-1
SQTGVGTEAF,TRBJ1-1,TRBV29-1
SVGAGGPNTGELF,TRBJ2-2,TRBV29-1
ASSNVTWRGILGSYEQY,TRBJ2-7,TRBV21-1
ASSQSPLIYGYT,TRBJ1-2,TRBV4-1
ASSLASYSNEKLF,TRBJ1-4,TRBV5-1
ASSRQGGWQETQY,TRBJ2-5,TRBV4-1
ASSGNKGTGSFSGYT,TRBJ1-2,TRBV6-1
APGNPGGSGQPQH,TRBJ1-5,TRBV30
AISGAAGGLSGNTIY,TRBJ1-3,TRBV10-3
ASSLGGPSRDKLF,TRBJ1-4,TRBV5-5
ASSPAGRYQETQY,TRBJ2-5,TRBV18
ASSSTGGSSPLH,TRBJ1-6,TRBV7-3
ATSRDLSYSGANVLT,TRBJ2-6,TRBV15
ASSSLAGGPSNEQF,TRBJ2-1,TRBV7-3
ASSPQGASYNEQF,TRBJ2-1,TRBV7-2
ASSLEQGLEQY,TRBJ2-7,TRBV5-1
ASSLQGNSPLH,TRBJ1-6,TRBV7-9
ASSRSRQGIETQY,TRBJ2-5,TRBV19
ATSRELRYNEQF,TRBJ2-1,TRBV15
ASSQATGANEKLF,TRBJ1-4,TRBV4-1
ASSPDINYGYT,TRBJ1-2,TRBV5-4
AITQGYYYGYT,TRBJ1-2,TRBV10-3
ASSQDSAGAYEQY,TRBJ2-7,TRBV4-2
ASRPGQGLMETQY,TRBJ2-5,TRBV6-6
ASSSRDKETQY,TRBJ2-5,TRBV7-9
ATSALEKNYVYGYT,TRBJ1-2,TRBV15
ASRRSRGGHNEKLF,TRBJ1-4,TRBV25-1
ASSLTGGLGDTQY,TRBJ2-3,TRBV7-9
ASREGLSEQY,TRBJ2-7,TRBV6-1
ATSRDWAVTNYGYT,TRBJ1-2,TRBV15